These 11 T cell receptor beta chains originate from one sample sequenced in a study of blood T cell repertoires in COVID-19. Libraries were prepared by immunoSEQ multiplex PCR; TCRdb keeps only in-frame clonotypes and omits some of them. The table has 200,000 or so clones, approximately 79% seen once. The sample taken for sequencing was peripheral blood. Receptors were obtained from a human donor in a cohort sampled during active COVID-19.

Turning to this clone: At the DNA level, this CDR3 is encoded by other sequences in the same sample as well. J is TRBJ2-1 and V is TRBV9, with TRBD2 identical over 8 bases. This CDR3 has 15 residues. CDR1 is SGDLS and CDR2 is YYNGEE in the germline V gene. V lost 1 base to trimming and J lost 2 bases; unmatched junction nucleotides: 2. The chain's CDR3 is CASSVTSGTYNEQFF. In DNA, the CDR3 is TGTGCCAGCAGCGTAACTAGCGGAACCTACAATGAGCAGTTCTTC.

This rearrangement joins TRBV12-3 or TRBV12-4 to TRBJ1-5; a weak D match, TRBD1 (5 bases). V shed 6 bases and J shed 10 bases, with 10 bases lying between them. The CDR3 totals 11 residues. CDR3 bases: TGTGCCAGCAGGGGGCGAGGCCCCCAGCATTTT. Its protein is CASRGRGPQHF.

The chain joins TRBV6-5 to TRBJ1-4, with D possibly being TRBD1 (5 bases). Trimming shortened V by 6 bases and J by 0 bases, and 11 bases separated the two germline ends. Germline V gene lookup returns CDR1 MNHEY and CDR2 SVGAGI. This CDR3 has 15 amino acids. DNA of the CDR3: TGTGCCAGCAGGGCGACAGCCGCAACTAATGAAAAACTGTTTTTT. It specifies CASRATAATNEKLFF.

The chain has TRBV29-1 and TRBJ2-1; TRBD2 is a possible D gene (5 bases). Per germline, CDR1 SQVTM and CDR2 ANQGSEA. The CDR3 loop spans 11 amino acids. The V end lost 6 bases, the J end lost 10 bases, and 13 bases lay between the germline ends. In DNA form, the CDR3 reads TGCAGCGTACCCGACGGCGGGGAGCAGTTCTTC. This sequence encodes CSVPDGGEQFF.

This clone came up once. Written as DNA, the CDR3 is TGTGCCAGCAGCTTACTAAGGACAGGACTCACTGAAGCTTTCTTT. Translation: CASSLLRTGLTEAFF. The chain has TRBV11-2 and TRBJ1-1; TRBD1 matches 7 bases. This CDR3 spans 15 amino acids. The V gene's germline CDR1 is SGHAT and CDR2 FQNNGV. V gave up 2 bases and J gave up 4 bases; unmatched junction bases: 7.

The chain uses TRBV28 and TRBJ2-7; a possible D gene is TRBD1 (6 bases). Germline V lookup: CDR1 MDHEN, CDR2 SYDVKM. This CDR3 is built from 14 residues. Trimming removed 3 bases from V and 0 bases from J, with 9 bases in between. The CDR3 region has the DNA TGTGCCAGCAGTTTTACAGGGAGCTCCTACGAGCAGTACTTC. Translation: CASSFTGSSYEQYF.

A single count supports this clone. The chain links TRBV7-3 to TRBJ2-5; TRBD2 matches 11 bases. With 1 base clipped from V and 9 bases from J, the junction kept 10 bases outside the gene matches. This CDR3 region has 16 residues. In germline, CDR1 is SGHTA, CDR2 FQGTGA. The CDR3 coding sequence is TGTGCCAGCAGCTTAATAGCGGGAGGGGGTTATGGGGCCCAGTACTTC. It specifies CASSLIAGGGYGAQYF.

This chain links TRBV4-1 with TRBJ2-7, with 9 bases fitting TRBD2. The V and J ends lost 4 bases and 5 bases, in that order; junction bases with no gene match: 9. CDR1 and CDR2 from the germline V gene are MGHRA and YSYEKL. This CDR3 is built from 15 residues. In DNA form, the CDR3 reads TGCGCCAGCAGCCGAGATATAGCGGGAGAAGACGAGCAGTACTTC. This translates into CASSRDIAGEDEQYF.

The rearrangement links TRBV28 to TRBJ2-2, with D maybe TRBD1 (5 bases). The CDR3 sequence is 16 residues long. The germline V gene has CDR1 MDHEN and CDR2 SYDVKM. Trimming pared 2 bases from V and 4 bases from J, leaving 14 bases between. This chain's CDR3 is CASSLVRPQGTGELFF. The DNA for the CDR3 is TGTGCCAGCAGTTTAGTACGCCCTCAGGGCACCGGGGAGCTGTTTTTT.

Worth noting for this clone: The sample carries other DNA sequences with the same CDR3. This chain uses TRBV27 with TRBJ2-3, with no clear D. V shed 5 bases and J shed 0 bases, with 9 bases lying between them. The CDR3 covers 14 residues. Germline V gives CDR1 MNHEY, CDR2 SMNVEV (reference sequence). CDR3 coding DNA: TGTGCCAGCAGTCCCACGACTAGCACAGATACGCAGTATTTT. It specifies CASSPTTSTDTQYF.

The genes are TRBV24-1 and TRBJ2-3; no clear D gene. V was pared by 5 bases and J by 4 bases, with 3 bases between. The CDR3 loop spans 11 amino acids. Germline lookup yields CDR1 KGHDR and CDR2 SFDVKD. The chain's CDR3 is CATSAADTQYF. CDR3 bases: TGTGCCACCAGTGCCGCAGATACGCAGTATTTT.